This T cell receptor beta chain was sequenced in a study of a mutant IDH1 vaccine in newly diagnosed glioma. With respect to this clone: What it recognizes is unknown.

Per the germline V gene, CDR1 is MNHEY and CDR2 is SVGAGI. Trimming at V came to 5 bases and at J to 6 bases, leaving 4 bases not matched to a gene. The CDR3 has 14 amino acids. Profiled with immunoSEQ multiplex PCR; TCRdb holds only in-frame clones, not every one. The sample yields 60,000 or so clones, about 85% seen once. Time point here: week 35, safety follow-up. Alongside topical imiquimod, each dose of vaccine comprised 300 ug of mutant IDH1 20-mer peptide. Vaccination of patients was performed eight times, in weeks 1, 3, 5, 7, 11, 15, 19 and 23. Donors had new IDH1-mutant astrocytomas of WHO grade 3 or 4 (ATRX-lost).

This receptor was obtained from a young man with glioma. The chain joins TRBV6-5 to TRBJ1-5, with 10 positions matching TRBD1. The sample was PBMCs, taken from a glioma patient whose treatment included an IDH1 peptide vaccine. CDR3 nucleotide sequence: TGTGCCAGCAGTACCGGGACAGGGGTTCAGCCCCAGCATTTT. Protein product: CASSTGTGVQPQHF.